Listed below are T cell receptor beta chains from one sample, sequenced in a study of cytomegalovirus exposure and HLA in healthy donors. Clones were read by immunoSEQ multiplex PCR, and TCRdb kept only the in-frame ones, dropping some. The table records 81,000 or so clones, over 65% of them present only once. Sequenced input: PBMCs. These receptors all come from a middle-aged man in good health and CMV-seropositive. Both conserved end residues are part of each CDR3. The order of the fields is D gene, clone size, J gene, CDR3 length, V gene, CDR3 DNA, CDR3 protein. The D gene is left open where the match is weak. Size values are once, few and many counts, or a class for expanded clones, and some rows have none.

d_gene: TRBD2
abundance: -
j_gene: TRBJ2-3
len: 18
v_gene: TRBV9
CDR3nt: TGTGCCAGCAGCGCGCCCTCCAATGGGGGGGAGCCGCCAGATACGCAGTATTTT
CDR3aa: CASSAPSNGGEPPDTQYF

d_gene: -
abundance: -
j_gene: TRBJ2-1
len: 15
v_gene: TRBV7-6
CDR3nt: TGTGCCAGCAGCTTAGTGGAGAGCTCCTACAATGAGCAGTTCTTC
CDR3aa: CASSLVESSYNEQFF

d_gene: -
abundance: medium-sized
j_gene: TRBJ2-7
len: 13
v_gene: TRBV11-3
CDR3nt: TGTGCCAGCAGCCCGCAGGATGACTACGAGCAGTACTTC
CDR3aa: CASSPQDDYEQYF

d_gene: TRBD1
abundance: -
j_gene: TRBJ2-7
len: 14
v_gene: TRBV5-5
CDR3nt: TGTGCCAGCAGCCGGGGACAGGGTAGTGGCGAGCAGTACTTC
CDR3aa: CASSRGQGSGEQYF

d_gene: -
abundance: once
j_gene: TRBJ1-2
len: 13
v_gene: TRBV7-2
CDR3nt: TGTGCCAGCAGCTTAGACAGAAGCTATGGCTACACCTTC
CDR3aa: CASSLDRSYGYTF

d_gene: -
abundance: -
j_gene: TRBJ2-5
len: 18
v_gene: TRBV7-6
CDR3nt: TGTGCCAGCAGCTTAGTTAGGAACCCGGGAGCCCAACAAGAGACCCAGTACTTC
CDR3aa: CASSLVRNPGAQQETQYF

d_gene: -
abundance: few
j_gene: TRBJ2-3
len: 10
v_gene: TRBV6-6
CDR3nt: TGTGCCAGCAGCCAAGATACGCAGTATTTT
CDR3aa: CASSQDTQYF

d_gene: TRBD2
abundance: -
j_gene: TRBJ2-1
len: 18
v_gene: TRBV11-3
CDR3nt: TGTGCCAGCAGCTTAGATGGGGGACTAGCGGGCTCTTACAATGAGCAGTTCTTC
CDR3aa: CASSLDGGLAGSYNEQFF

d_gene: TRBD1
abundance: -
j_gene: TRBJ1-6
len: 13
v_gene: TRBV25-1
CDR3nt: TGTGCCACCACAGGGACAGGGGTTTCACCCCTCCACTTT
CDR3aa: CATTGTGVSPLHF

d_gene: -
abundance: -
j_gene: TRBJ2-1
len: 14
v_gene: TRBV7-9
CDR3nt: TGTGCCAGCAGCTTATCCGGACGCAGAGGGGAGCAGTTCTTC
CDR3aa: CASSLSGRRGEQFF

d_gene: -
abundance: -
j_gene: TRBJ1-1
len: 13
v_gene: TRBV10-2
CDR3nt: TGCGCCAGCAGGGGACTGGATAACACTGAAGCTTTCTTT
CDR3aa: CASRGLDNTEAFF

d_gene: TRBD1
abundance: many
j_gene: TRBJ1-2
len: 13
v_gene: TRBV27
CDR3nt: TGTGCCGCAAGGGACAGGGGTAACTATGGCTACACCTTC
CDR3aa: CAARDRGNYGYTF

d_gene: -
abundance: -
j_gene: TRBJ2-5
len: 15
v_gene: TRBV11-3
CDR3nt: TGTGCCAGCAGCTTAGGGGGCCGGGACTGGGAGACCCAGTACTTC
CDR3aa: CASSLGGRDWETQYF

d_gene: TRBD2
abundance: -
j_gene: TRBJ2-5
len: 15
v_gene: TRBV15
CDR3nt: TGTGCCACCAGCGAATTGACTAGCGGGAGGAATCCCCCCTACTTC
CDR3aa: CATSELTSGRNPPYF

d_gene: TRBD1
abundance: few
j_gene: TRBJ2-7
len: 12
v_gene: TRBV30
CDR3nt: TGTGCCTGGACGGGACAGTCCTACGAGCAGTACTTC
CDR3aa: CAWTGQSYEQYF

d_gene: -
abundance: -
j_gene: TRBJ1-3
len: 16
v_gene: TRBV19
CDR3nt: TGTGCCTCTCATCGGGGCGGGGGCATCACTGGAAACACCATATATTTT
CDR3aa: CASHRGGGITGNTIYF

d_gene: TRBD2
abundance: -
j_gene: TRBJ2-7
len: 15
v_gene: TRBV6-5
CDR3nt: TGTGCCAGCAGGACCGGGACTAGCGGGATCTACGAGCAGTACTTC
CDR3aa: CASRTGTSGIYEQYF

d_gene: TRBD1
abundance: -
j_gene: TRBJ2-4
len: 14
v_gene: TRBV19
CDR3nt: TGTGCCAGTAGCCCCGGGACAGGAGCCAACATTCAGTACTTC
CDR3aa: CASSPGTGANIQYF

d_gene: -
abundance: -
j_gene: TRBJ1-5
len: 13
v_gene: TRBV7-9
CDR3nt: TGTGCCAGCAGCCCGGGATCGAATCAGCCCCAGCATTTT
CDR3aa: CASSPGSNQPQHF

d_gene: TRBD2
abundance: -
j_gene: TRBJ2-7
len: 15
v_gene: TRBV7-2
CDR3nt: TGTGCCAGCAGCTTAACTAGCGACCGCACCTACGAGCAGTACTTC
CDR3aa: CASSLTSDRTYEQYF

d_gene: TRBD2
abundance: -
j_gene: TRBJ2-1
len: 17
v_gene: TRBV10-2
CDR3nt: TGCGCCAGCAGTGAGTGGAGTCTAGCGGGACGATACAATGAGCAGTTCTTC
CDR3aa: CASSEWSLAGRYNEQFF

d_gene: -
abundance: -
j_gene: TRBJ2-7
len: 14
v_gene: TRBV19
CDR3nt: TGTGCCAGTAGTATCTCGGTTACCTCCTACGAGCAGTACTTC
CDR3aa: CASSISVTSYEQYF

d_gene: TRBD2
abundance: -
j_gene: TRBJ2-2
len: 16
v_gene: TRBV9
CDR3nt: TGTGCCAGCAGCGTCAAAGCGGGAACGATACCCGGGGAGCTGTTTTTT
CDR3aa: CASSVKAGTIPGELFF

d_gene: TRBD1
abundance: -
j_gene: TRBJ1-6
len: 15
v_gene: TRBV5-6
CDR3nt: TGTGCCAGCAGCTCGACAGGGATTTATAATTCACCCCTCCACTTT
CDR3aa: CASSSTGIYNSPLHF

d_gene: TRBD2
abundance: -
j_gene: TRBJ2-1
len: 15
v_gene: TRBV19
CDR3nt: TGTGCCAGTAGAGTAGCGGGAGGGCCCTACAATGAGCAGTTCTTC
CDR3aa: CASRVAGGPYNEQFF

d_gene: TRBD1
abundance: -
j_gene: TRBJ1-6
len: 15
v_gene: TRBV5-6
CDR3nt: TGTGCCAGCAGCGACGGGACAGGGTATAATTCACCCCTCCACTTT
CDR3aa: CASSDGTGYNSPLHF

d_gene: TRBD2
abundance: -
j_gene: TRBJ2-1
len: 14
v_gene: TRBV19
CDR3nt: TGTGCCAGTAAGGGCGGGAGGGCCTACAATGAGCAGTTCTTC
CDR3aa: CASKGGRAYNEQFF